The 15 T cell receptor beta chains below were found in one sample sequenced in a study of blood T cell repertoires in COVID-19. Assay: immunoSEQ multiplex PCR; the TCRdb copy retains only in-frame clones and omits some. The table shows more than 80,000 clones, with approximately 80% occurring only once. The sequenced sample consisted of peripheral blood. The receptors were sampled from a woman older than 75 with active or convalescent COVID-19.

The genes are TRBV2 and TRBJ2-7; 10 bases match TRBD1. The V gene end was trimmed by 7 bases and the J gene end by 4 bases; junction bases not matched to a gene: 13. There are 16 residues in the CDR3. Germline CDR1 SNHLY, CDR2 FYNNEI. CDR3 residues: CASTFEGRQGAYEQYF. As DNA, the CDR3 is TGTGCCAGCACCTTTGAGGGGAGACAGGGGGCGTACGAGCAGTACTTC. The entire variable domain, with the rest obtained from reference TRBV2 and TRBJ2-7, is as follows: EPEVTQTPSHQVTQMGQEVILRCVPISNHLYFYWYRQILGQKVEFLVSFYNNEISEKSEIFDDQFSVERPDGSNFTLKIRSTKLEDSAMYFCASTFEGRQGAYEQYFGPGTRLTVT.

The genes are TRBV7-8 and TRBJ1-1; 7 bases align to TRBD1. Germline CDR1 reads SGHVS; CDR2 reads FQNEAQ. After removal of 5 bases from V and 4 bases from J, the junction contained 10 bases not matched to a gene. The CDR3 covers 15 residues. The CDR3 reads CASSPQDRRVTEAFF. The CDR3 bases are TGTGCCAGCAGCCCGCAGGACAGGCGGGTCACTGAAGCTTTCTTT. Looking up the rest from reference TRBV7-8 and TRBJ1-1 gives the full variable domain: GAGVSQSPRYKVAKRGQDVALRCDPISGHVSLFWYQQALGQGPEFLTYFQNEAQLDKSGLPSDRFFAERPEGSVSTLKIQRTQQEDSAVYLCASSPQDRRVTEAFFGQGTRLTVV.

In its sample, this clone was seen once. The chain couples TRBV6-6 to TRBJ1-3, with D tentatively TRBD1 (5 bases). V was clipped by 10 bases and J by 1 base, with 14 bases between them. Germline values: CDR1 MNHNY, CDR2 SVGAGI (reference sequence). The CDR3 covers 14 residues. Here the CDR3 reads CATEIGGSGNTIYF. Here the CDR3 DNA reads TGTGCCACCGAGATCGGGGGATCTGGAAACACCATATATTTT.

The chain links TRBV9 to TRBJ2-5, with 7 bases that match TRBD1. The CDR3 is 13 residues long. CDR1 is SGDLS, CDR2 YYNGEE, per germline. J gave up 2 bases and V 3 bases, and 1 base lay outside the gene matches. CDR3 sequence: CASSAGQQETQYF. CDR3 nucleotides: TGTGCCAGCAGCGCGGGACAGCAAGAGACCCAGTACTTC.

The V and J genes are TRBV20-1 and TRBJ2-1; 8 bases match TRBD2. The CDR3 sequence is 14 residues long. J gave up 5 bases and V 3 bases, and 6 bases lay outside the gene matches. Germline-derived CDR1 and CDR2 are DFQATT and SNEGSKA (reference sequence). The CDR3 is CSASLLAVNNEQFF. In DNA form, the CDR3 reads TGCAGTGCTAGTCTACTAGCGGTTAACAATGAGCAGTTCTTC.

This clone was detected once. This chain joins TRBV19 and TRBJ2-1, with 10 bases lining up with TRBD2. The CDR3 runs to 18 residues. Germline-derived CDR1 and CDR2 are LNHDA and SQIVND (reference sequence). The trim removed 4 bases at V and 5 bases at J, leaving 14 bases unmatched. The CDR3 DNA sequence: TGTGCCAGTAGTACTCTCCGTAGAGGAGCGGGGGGGAACAATGAGCAGTTCTTC. Residues: CASSTLRRGAGGNNEQFF.

The chain has TRBV19 and TRBJ2-1, with TRBD2 matching over 7 bases. Germline-derived CDR1 and CDR2 are LNHDA and SQIVND (reference sequence). V shed 3 bases, J shed 8 bases, and the junction held 16 bases outside the gene matches. This CDR3 has 17 residues. CDR3 sequence (DNA): TGTGCCAGTAGTATGGGTGGGCGGACTAGAAGATTGGATGAGCAGTTCTTC. Protein sequence: CASSMGGRTRRLDEQFF.

The chain has TRBV5-4 and TRBJ2-2, with 9 nucleotides matching TRBD1. Germline CDR1 SGHNT, CDR2 YYREEE (reference sequence). The CDR3 length is 15 residues. V lost 3 bases to trimming and J lost 4 bases; unmatched junction nucleotides: 4. CDR3 DNA: TGTGCCAGCAGCTGGGACAGGGCTGTCACCGGGGAGCTGTTTTTT. Protein product: CASSWDRAVTGELFF.

The gene calls are TRBV19 and TRBJ1-5; D gene ambiguous. The germline CDR1 and CDR2 sequences are LNHDA and SQIVND (reference sequence). Trimming removed 1 base from V and 0 bases from J, with 16 bases in between. This CDR3 is 18 amino acids long. The CDR3 here is CASSIGGSHWYSNQPQHF. CDR3 sequence (DNA): TGTGCCAGTAGTATAGGCGGCAGCCATTGGTATAGCAATCAGCCCCAGCATTTT.

This clone is a singleton in its sample. The genes are TRBV2 and TRBJ2-1; 8 nucleotides agree with TRBD2. From germline, CDR1 is SNHLY and CDR2 FYNNEI. The V segment lost 5 bases and the J segment 9 bases; nucleotides outside the gene matches: 6. The CDR3 contains 13 residues. CDR3: CASSSLAVGEQFF. CDR3 in DNA: TGTGCCAGCAGTTCACTAGCGGTCGGTGAGCAGTTCTTC.

J is TRBJ1-1 and V is TRBV7-9; tentative D call: TRBD1 (5 bases). The germline gives CDR1 SEHNR, CDR2 FQNEAQ (reference sequence). This CDR3 has 16 amino acids. Trimming removed 6 bases at V and 3 bases at J, with 20 bases between. DNA for the CDR3: TGTGCCAGCAGTCGGGACCGTGCTAGGGAGGACACTGAAGCTTTCTTT. The encoded protein is CASSRDRAREDTEAFF.

This clone was seen a single time. The V gene is TRBV6-5, the J gene TRBJ1-5, with D unclear. The germline CDR1 and CDR2 sequences are MNHEY and SVGAGI. V lost 4 bases to trimming and J lost 7 bases, with 11 bases between them. The CDR3 length is 13 residues. The CDR3 bases are TGTGCCAGCAGTTCCCACGTCGGGCAGCCCCAGCATTTT. Its translation: CASSSHVGQPQHF.

The chain has TRBV9 and TRBJ2-3, with D perhaps TRBD2 (5 bases). Deletions cut 4 bases from V and 1 base from J, with 13 bases between. CDR3 size: 15 residues. Germline CDR1 reads SGDLS; CDR2 reads YYNGEE. In DNA, the CDR3 is TGTGCCAGCAGCCCCGAGGGCTCCGGCACAGATACGCAGTATTTT. Protein: CASSPEGSGTDTQYF.

V usage is TRBV4-1 and J usage is TRBJ2-5; maybe TRBD2 (5 bases). Germline V gene data show CDR1 as MGHRA and CDR2 as YSYEKL. This CDR3 has 13 residues. V was shortened by 4 bases and J by 4 bases, with 10 bases between the two germline ends. The CDR3 region is CASSPRGRETQYF. The CDR3 DNA reads as TGCGCCAGCAGCCCCCGGGGTAGAGAGACCCAGTACTTC.

The J gene is TRBJ2-5, the V gene TRBV7-6; 15 bases line up with TRBD2. Losses at the gene ends were 5 bases for V and 5 bases for J; bases not matched to a gene: 9. Germline V gives CDR1 SGHVS, CDR2 FNYEAQ. This CDR3 has 17 residues. As DNA, the CDR3 is TGTGCCAGCAGCCAGCGGGGGACTAGCGGGGGGTCGGAGACCCAGTACTTC. It yields the protein CASSQRGTSGGSETQYF. Complete variable domain (other parts from reference TRBV7-6 and TRBJ2-5): GAGVSQSPRYKVTKRGQDVALRCDPISGHVSLYWYRQALGQGPEFLTYFNYEAQQDKSGLPNDRFSAERPEGSISTLTIQRTEQRDSAMYRCASSQRGTSGGSETQYFGPGTRLLVL.